This T cell receptor (beta chain) was documented in a study of T cell clonality in common variable immunodeficiency. Per the germline V gene, CDR1 is KGHSH and CDR2 is LQKENI. Trimming took 5 bases from V and 0 from J, leaving 7 bases between them. The CDR3 covers 13 residues. The table lists this clone with many counts. The antigen is unknown. The sequence runs out 3 residues before the end of the CDR3; the remainder is reconstructed from the germline J gene. Libraries were prepared by immunoSEQ multiplex PCR; TCRdb keeps only in-frame clonotypes and omits some of them. The specimen gives about 32,000 clones without singletons; the ten biggest hold roughly 5.4%. Findings of the study overall: Compared with controls, CVID subjects had fewer shared TCRbeta clones. In common variable immunodeficiency, TCR beta chains reportedly carried fewer deletions and N-nucleotide insertions. Repertoire-complication correlations in CVID were limited by patient heterogeneity.

The rearrangement uses TRBV18 and TRBJ1-1; D gene ambiguous. Sequencing used peripheral blood mononuclear cells. This receptor was taken from a human donor with common variable immunodeficiency. CDR3 region: CASSEDMNTEAFF. The covered CDR3 bases are TGTGCCAGCTCAGAAGACATGAACACTGAA.